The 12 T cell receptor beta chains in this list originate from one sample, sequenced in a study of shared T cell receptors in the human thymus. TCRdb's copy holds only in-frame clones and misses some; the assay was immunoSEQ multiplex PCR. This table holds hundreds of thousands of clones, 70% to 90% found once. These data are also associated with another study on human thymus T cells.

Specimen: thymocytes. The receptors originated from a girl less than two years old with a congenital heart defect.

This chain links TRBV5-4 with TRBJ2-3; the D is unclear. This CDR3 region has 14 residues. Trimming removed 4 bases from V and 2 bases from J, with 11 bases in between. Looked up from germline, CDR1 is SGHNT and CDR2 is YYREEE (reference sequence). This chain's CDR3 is CASSQTGYTDTQYF. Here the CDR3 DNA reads TGTGCCAGCAGCCAGACGGGTTACACAGATACGCAGTATTTT.

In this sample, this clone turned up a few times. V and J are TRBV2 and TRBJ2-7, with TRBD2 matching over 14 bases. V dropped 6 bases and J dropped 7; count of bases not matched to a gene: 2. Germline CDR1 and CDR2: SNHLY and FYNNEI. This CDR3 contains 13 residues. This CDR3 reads CASRGTSGGEQYF. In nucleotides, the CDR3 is TGTGCCAGCAGGGGGACTAGCGGGGGAGAGCAGTACTTC.

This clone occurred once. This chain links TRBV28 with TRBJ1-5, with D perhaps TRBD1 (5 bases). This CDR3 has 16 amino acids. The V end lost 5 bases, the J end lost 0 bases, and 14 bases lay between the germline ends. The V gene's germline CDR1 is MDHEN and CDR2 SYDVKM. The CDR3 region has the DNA TGTGCCAGCAGTCCGTCTAGGGGATATAGCAATCAGCCCCAGCATTTT. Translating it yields CASSPSRGYSNQPQHF.

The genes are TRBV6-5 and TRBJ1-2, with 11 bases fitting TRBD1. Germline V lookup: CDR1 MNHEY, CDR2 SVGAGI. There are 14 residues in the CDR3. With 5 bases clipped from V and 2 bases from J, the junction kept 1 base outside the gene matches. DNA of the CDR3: TGTGCCAGCAGTGGGGACAGGGGGAACTATGGCTACACCTTC. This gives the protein CASSGDRGNYGYTF.

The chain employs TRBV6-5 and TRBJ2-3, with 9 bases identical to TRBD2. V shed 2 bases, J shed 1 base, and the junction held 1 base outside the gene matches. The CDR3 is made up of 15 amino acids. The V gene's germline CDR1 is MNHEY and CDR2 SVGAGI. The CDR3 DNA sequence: TGTGCCAGCAGTTACCAGCGGGGGGGCACAGATACGCAGTATTTT. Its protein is CASSYQRGGTDTQYF.

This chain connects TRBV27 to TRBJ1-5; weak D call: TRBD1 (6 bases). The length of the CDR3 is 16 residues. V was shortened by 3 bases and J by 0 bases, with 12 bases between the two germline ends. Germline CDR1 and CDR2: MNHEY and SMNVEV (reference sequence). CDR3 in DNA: TGTGCCAGCAGTTTTCAGGGGAAGGATAGCAATCAGCCCCAGCATTTT. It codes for CASSFQGKDSNQPQHF.

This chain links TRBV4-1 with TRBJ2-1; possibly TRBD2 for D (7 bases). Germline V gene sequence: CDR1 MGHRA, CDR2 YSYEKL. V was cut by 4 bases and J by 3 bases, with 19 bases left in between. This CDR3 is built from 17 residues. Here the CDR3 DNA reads TGCGCCAGCAGCCCCCCTGGGTGGGGGGGCCTCTACAATGAGCAGTTCTTC. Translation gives CASSPPGWGGLYNEQFF.

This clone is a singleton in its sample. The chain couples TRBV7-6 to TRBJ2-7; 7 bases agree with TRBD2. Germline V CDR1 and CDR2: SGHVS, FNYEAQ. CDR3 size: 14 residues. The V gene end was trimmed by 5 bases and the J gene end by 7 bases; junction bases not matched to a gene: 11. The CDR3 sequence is CASSRGEGLEEQYF. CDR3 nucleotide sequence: TGTGCCAGCAGCCGGGGGGAGGGGCTCGAAGAGCAGTACTTC.

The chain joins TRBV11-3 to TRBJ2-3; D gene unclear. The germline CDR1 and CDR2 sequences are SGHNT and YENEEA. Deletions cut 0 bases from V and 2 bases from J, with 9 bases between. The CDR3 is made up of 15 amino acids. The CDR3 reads CASSLDNSLTDTQYF. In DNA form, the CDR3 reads TGTGCCAGCAGCTTAGATAACAGCCTCACAGATACGCAGTATTTT.

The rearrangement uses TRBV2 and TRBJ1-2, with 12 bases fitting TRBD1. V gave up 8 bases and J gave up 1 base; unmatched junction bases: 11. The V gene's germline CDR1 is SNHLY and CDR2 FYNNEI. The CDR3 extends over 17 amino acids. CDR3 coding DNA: TGTGCCAGCCCGGACCGGGACAGGGGGCCGGGTAACTATGGCTACACCTTC. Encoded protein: CASPDRDRGPGNYGYTF.

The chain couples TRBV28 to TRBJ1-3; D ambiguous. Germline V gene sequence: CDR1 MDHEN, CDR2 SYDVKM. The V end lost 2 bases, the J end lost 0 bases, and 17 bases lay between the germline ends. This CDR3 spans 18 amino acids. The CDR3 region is CASSLKGRATYSGNTIYF. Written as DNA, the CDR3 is TGTGCCAGCAGTTTAAAAGGGCGGGCAACCTACTCTGGAAACACCATATATTTT.

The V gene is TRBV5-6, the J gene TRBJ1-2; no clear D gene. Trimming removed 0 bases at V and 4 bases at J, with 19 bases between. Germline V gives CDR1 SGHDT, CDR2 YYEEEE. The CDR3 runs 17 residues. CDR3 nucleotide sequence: TGTGCCAGCAGCTTGGGACTTCGGTTTTCGGGTGGCTATGGCTACACCTTC. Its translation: CASSLGLRFSGGYGYTF.